This T cell receptor beta chain was found in a study of immune heterogeneity within non-small cell lung tumors (dated by TCRdb to the late 2010s). About the investigation overall: By histology, a few squamous cell carcinomas, 10 non-squamous carcinomas and 1 tumor not otherwise specified were included. Whole-exome sequencing, RNA-seq and TCR beta repertoire sequencing were combined for multiple spatially distinct regions from each NSCLC tumor so that intratumoral immune heterogeneity could be examined. TCR repertoires were analyzed from some 59 tumor loci of roughly 15 patients, whereas transcriptome data were available for only 40 or so loci from more than ten patients. For mutant peptides 8 to 11 amino acids long, netMHCpan-3.0 predicted neoantigen binding to the HLA alleles of each patient.

The study at large found these results: High-frequency TCR beta clonotypes were found to be largely distinct between individual patients. Identical dominant CDR3B clonotypes recurred across loci within a patient, yet different tumor locations also harbored unique high-frequency clones. Local T-cell repertoire clonality showed a statistically significant but moderate positive correlation with local tumor mutational burden (R roughly 0.31).

From the cysteine through the phenylalanine, the CDR3 covers 14 amino acids. The only DNA kept is the CDR3, 42 bases in frame from the first base. CDR1 is given as SGHNT and CDR2 as YENEEA, both from the germline V gene. Genomic DNA was extracted from bulk tumor tissue and used as the TCR template, and approximately 600 ng gDNA was amplified per sample. During surgery, several biopsies were collected from each primary tumor and placed as far from one another as possible within the tumor mass. The study cohort was described as untreated, and the patients were newly diagnosed NSCLC cases having curative surgery. Donors were fewer than 19 newly diagnosed non-small cell lung cancer patients undergoing surgery with curative intent. The resected tumor masses were reviewed by two independent pathologists. Only DNA and RNA samples of high quality went on to sequencing. This clonotype is a singleton in its sample. Its antigen remains undetermined. Germline and junction disagree at one end, which may indicate a read error.

A multiplex PCR system amplified the TCR beta CDR3 region, with a first 10-cycle round using 32 V-gene forward and 13 J-gene reverse primers. A QIAGEN Multiplex PCR Kit was used for first-round PCR, and the primer sequences were filed in Chinese patent CN105087789A. Illumina universal primers were added in a second PCR round performed with the Phusion High-Fidelity PCR Kit. TCR libraries were paired-end sequenced at 151 bp read length on the Illumina HiSeq X Ten platform. The original methods were these. Reads lacking multiplex PCR primers were removed with Cutadapt, read pairs were merged with PEAR, and CDR3 regions were called with MiXCR default settings. Shannon entropy measured repertoire diversity, and clonality was calculated as one minus the Shannon entropy divided by the ln of the count of productive unique sequences. Clonotypes present at frequencies of at least 0.5% were defined as dominant or high-frequency T-cell clones. In TCRdb, the public reads were trimmed at Q25 with fastp and aligned with MiXCR, with productive beta chains retained. Every distinct CDR3 protein forms one entry, paired with its most common genes and DNA. For this entry, the V and J calls and clone size follow TCRdb and not the study's own pipeline. The sample contains roughly 7,200 distinct CDR3 sequences, around 21% of them found a single time. Approximately 14% of the sample comes from the top ten.

The receptor's source is a man between 60 and 75 years old with non-small cell lung cancer. This receptor chain uses TRBV11-3 and TRBJ2-1, and possibly TRBD1, on 5 matching bases. Sample: lung tumor tissue. The DNA sequence is TGTGCCAGCAGCTTAGGGCAGGGAATCAATGAGCAGTTCTTT. Translated, it gives CASSLGQGINEQFF.